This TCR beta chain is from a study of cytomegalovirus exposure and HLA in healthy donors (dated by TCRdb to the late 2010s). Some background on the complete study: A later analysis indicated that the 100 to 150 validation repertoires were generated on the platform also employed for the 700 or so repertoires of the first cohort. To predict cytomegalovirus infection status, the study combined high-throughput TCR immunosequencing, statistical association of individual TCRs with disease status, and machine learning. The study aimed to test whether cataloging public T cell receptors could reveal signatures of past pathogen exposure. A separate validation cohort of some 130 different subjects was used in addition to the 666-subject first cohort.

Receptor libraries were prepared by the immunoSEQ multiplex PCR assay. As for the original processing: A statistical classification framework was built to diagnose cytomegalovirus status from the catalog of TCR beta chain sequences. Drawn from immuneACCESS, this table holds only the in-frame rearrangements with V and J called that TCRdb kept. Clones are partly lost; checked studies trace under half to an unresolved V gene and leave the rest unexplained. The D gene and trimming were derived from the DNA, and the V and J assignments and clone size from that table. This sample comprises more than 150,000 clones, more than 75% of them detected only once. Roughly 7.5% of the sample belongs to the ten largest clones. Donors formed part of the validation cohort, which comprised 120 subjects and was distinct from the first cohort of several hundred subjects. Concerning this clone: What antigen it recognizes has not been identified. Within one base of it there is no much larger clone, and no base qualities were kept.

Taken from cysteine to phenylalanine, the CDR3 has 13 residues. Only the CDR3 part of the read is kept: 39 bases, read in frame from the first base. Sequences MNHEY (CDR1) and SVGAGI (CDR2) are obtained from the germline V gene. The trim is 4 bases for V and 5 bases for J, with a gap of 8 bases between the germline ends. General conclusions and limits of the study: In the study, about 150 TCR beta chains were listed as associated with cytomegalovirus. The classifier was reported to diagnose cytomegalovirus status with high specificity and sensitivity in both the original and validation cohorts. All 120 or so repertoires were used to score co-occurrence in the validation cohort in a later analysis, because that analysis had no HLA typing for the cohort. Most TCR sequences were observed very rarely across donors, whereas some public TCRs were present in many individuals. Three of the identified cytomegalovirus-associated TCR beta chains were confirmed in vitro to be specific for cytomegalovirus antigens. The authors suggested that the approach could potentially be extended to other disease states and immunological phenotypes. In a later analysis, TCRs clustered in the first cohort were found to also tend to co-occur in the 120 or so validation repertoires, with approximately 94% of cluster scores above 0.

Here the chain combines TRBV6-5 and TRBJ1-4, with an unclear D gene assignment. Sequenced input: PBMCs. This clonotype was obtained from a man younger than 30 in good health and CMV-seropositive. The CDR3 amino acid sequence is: CASSSFPNEKLFF. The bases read TGTGCCAGCAGTTCTTTCCCGAATGAAAAACTGTTTTTT.